The 17 T cell receptor beta chains in this list originate from one sample, sequenced in a study of blood T cell repertoires in COVID-19. Using immunoSEQ multiplex PCR, the repertoire was profiled, and TCRdb retains in-frame clones only, with some absent. The table records some 230,000 clones, 70% to 90% of them present only once. Sequencing used peripheral blood. The source of these receptors is a man aged 40-55 years with acute or convalescent COVID-19.

V usage is TRBV28 and J usage is TRBJ1-1; TRBD1 matches 7 bases. With V trimmed by 5 bases and J by 1 base, 10 bases remained unmatched. CDR1 is MDHEN and CDR2 is SYDVKM in the germline V gene. CDR3 length equals 16 residues. For the CDR3, the DNA is TGTGCCAGCAGTGTAGCCAGGGGGTATGGGAACACTGAAGCTTTCTTT. It is translated as CASSVARGYGNTEAFF.

The rearrangement joins TRBV29-1 to TRBJ1-2, with TRBD1 identical over 10 bases. The length of the CDR3 is 12 residues. The germline V gene encodes CDR1 SQVTM and CDR2 ANQGSEA. V shed 4 bases and J 8 bases; nucleotides not matched to a gene: 4. In nucleotides, the CDR3 is TGCAGCGTTGGACAGGGGGCGTTGGGCTACACCTTC. It encodes CSVGQGALGYTF.

The V call is TRBV12-3 or TRBV12-4, the J call TRBJ2-7, with a weak D call TRBD2 (5 bases). The V and J ends lost 4 bases and 9 bases respectively, with 13 bases between them. This CDR3 region has 12 residues. CDR3 sequence: CASSSEGVSQYF. The CDR3, as DNA: TGTGCCAGCAGTTCAGAGGGTGTTTCGCAGTACTTC.

The rearrangement uses TRBV12-2 and TRBJ2-7; the table's D call, TRBD1, has no DNA check behind it. TRBV12-2 is a pseudogene locus. CDR3 length equals 15 residues. The CDR3 bases are TGTGCAAGTCGCTTAACCCTTACAGGGATCTACGAGCAGTACTTC. This sequence encodes CASRLTLTGIYEQYF.

This clone has only one observation. The chain links TRBV20-1 to TRBJ1-5; tentatively, D is TRBD1 (5 bases). Trimming removed 6 bases from V and 0 bases from J, with 21 bases in between. Germline V gives CDR1 DFQATT, CDR2 SNEGSKA (reference sequence). The CDR3 sequence is 17 residues long. The CDR3 sequence is CSASQALTAYSNQPQHF. For the CDR3, the DNA is TGCAGTGCCAGTCAGGCCCTGACAGCATATAGCAATCAGCCCCAGCATTTT.

The J gene is TRBJ1-1, the V gene TRBV6-2 or TRBV6-3; maybe TRBD1 (5 bases). Germline CDR1 reads MNHEY; CDR2 reads SVGEGT. Trimming stripped 6 bases from V and 2 bases from J, with 16 bases between. The CDR3 has 15 amino acids. The CDR3 coding sequence is TGTGCCAGCAGCTCGTTTACAAGGGGAAACACTGAAGCTTTCTTT. Its protein product is CASSSFTRGNTEAFF.

The rearrangement links TRBV5-4 to TRBJ2-1, with 8 bases identical to TRBD2. V lost 4 bases and J lost 8; bases outside the gene matches: 11. This CDR3 contains 15 residues. Germline CDR1 SGHNT, CDR2 YYREEE (reference sequence). This CDR3 is CASSRGLAGNYEQFF. CDR3 in DNA: TGTGCCAGCAGCCGAGGGCTAGCGGGTAACTATGAGCAGTTCTTC.

The rearrangement uses TRBV12-3 or TRBV12-4 and TRBJ2-7; 7 bases line up with TRBD1. CDR3 length equals 12 residues. V gave up 8 bases and J gave up 6 bases; unmatched junction bases: 7. CDR3 sequence (DNA): TGTGCCAGCGGTACAGGGGTAGGCGAGCAGTACTTC. Protein sequence: CASGTGVGEQYF.

The chain recombines TRBV4-3 with TRBJ1-1, with D perhaps TRBD1 (5 bases). Trimming removed 1 base from V and 6 bases from J, with 12 bases in between. CDR1 and CDR2 (germline): LGHNA, YSLEER. The CDR3 spans 14 residues. The CDR3 region is CASSQGQGTAEAFF. In DNA, the CDR3 is TGCGCCAGCAGCCAAGGTCAGGGCACCGCTGAAGCTTTCTTT.

This chain connects TRBV7-6 to TRBJ2-5, with D hard to call. V gave up 3 bases and J gave up 2 bases, with 7 bases separating them. This CDR3 has 13 residues. The germline gives CDR1 SGHVS, CDR2 FNYEAQ. The CDR3 DNA follows: TGTGCCAGCAGCTTGAGGAGTCAAGAGACCCAGTACTTC. It is translated as CASSLRSQETQYF. Together with reference TRBV7-6 and TRBJ2-5, the CDR3 gives the full variable domain: GAGVSQSPRYKVTKRGQDVALRCDPISGHVSLYWYRQALGQGPEFLTYFNYEAQQDKSGLPNDRFSAERPEGSISTLTIQRTEQRDSAMYRCASSLRSQETQYFGPGTRLLVL.

The chain has TRBV6-1 and TRBJ1-6; D ambiguous. V lost 1 base to trimming and J lost 7 bases, with 8 bases between them. The CDR3 runs 14 residues. The germline gives CDR1 MNHNS, CDR2 SASEGT. CDR3 nucleotide sequence: TGTGCCAGCAGTGAAGTGGGGAGAAATTCACCCCTCCACTTT. Translation: CASSEVGRNSPLHF.

The chain recombines TRBV7-8 with TRBJ2-2; D is uncertain. V gave up 6 bases and J gave up 7 bases, with 6 bases separating them. The CDR3 covers 11 residues. The V gene's germline CDR1 is SGHVS and CDR2 FQNEAQ. The CDR3 is CASSPRGELFF. The CDR3 bases are TGTGCCAGCAGTCCTCGCGGGGAGCTGTTTTTT.

In its sample, this clone was seen a few times. This chain uses TRBV6-6 with TRBJ1-5; tentatively, D is TRBD1 (5 bases). The germline V and J ends were trimmed by 6 bases and 9 bases, with 9 bases remaining between them. The CDR3 covers 11 residues. Germline CDR1 is MNHNY and CDR2 is SVGAGI (reference sequence). The chain's CDR3 is CASSQGSPQHF. The DNA for the CDR3 is TGTGCCAGCAGCCAGGGTTCGCCCCAGCATTTT.

CDR3 sequence reads: CASSLRGGAIEQYF. The CDR3 nucleotides are TGCGCCAGCAGCTTGCGCGGGGGGGCTATCGAGCAGTACTTC. The chain couples TRBV5-1 to TRBJ2-7; 9 positions match TRBD2. CDR3 length: 14 amino acids. V lost 1 base and J lost 6; bases outside the gene matches: 5. CDR1 SGHRS and CDR2 YFSETQ come from the germline V gene.

This clone was detected only a few times. J is TRBJ1-4 and V is TRBV28, with D tentatively TRBD1 (5 bases). Trimming took 5 bases from V and 7 from J, leaving 17 bases between them. The CDR3 contains 15 residues. The germline gives CDR1 MDHEN, CDR2 SYDVKM. The CDR3 bases are TGTGCCAGCAGTACACGGGGCGGGGTCAGTGAAAAACTGTTTTTT. Amino acids: CASSTRGGVSEKLFF. Based on the CDR3 plus reference TRBV28 and TRBJ1-4, the full variable domain is DVKVTQSSRYLVKRTGEKVFLECVQDMDHENMFWYRQDPGLGLRLIYFSYDVKMKEKGDIPEGYSVSREKKERFSLILESASTNQTSMYLCASSTRGGVSEKLFFGSGTQLSVL.

The rearrangement joins TRBV19 to TRBJ1-6; 8 positions agree with TRBD1. CDR3 length: 16 residues. From germline, CDR1 is LNHDA and CDR2 SQIVND (reference sequence). V was pared by 7 bases and J by 7 bases, with 12 bases of the junction left unmatched. CDR3 loop: CASNKDRDGGNSPLHF. The CDR3 DNA sequence: TGTGCCAGTAATAAGGACAGGGACGGGGGGAATTCACCCCTCCACTTT.

The V gene is TRBV4-3, the J gene TRBJ1-2; D not certain. The length of the CDR3 is 15 residues. Trimming cost V 0 bases and J 6 bases, with 14 bases left between them. CDR1 and CDR2 from the germline V gene are LGHNA and YSLEER. This CDR3 reads CASSQEYSSRNGYTF. The DNA of the CDR3 is TGCGCCAGCAGCCAAGAGTACAGTTCAAGGAATGGCTACACCTTC.